This TCR beta chain originates from a study of regulatory and conventional T cells in RAG deficiency. On this clone itself: Its antigen is unknown.

Study-wide results and limits: RAG-deficient patients showed markedly lower Shannon entropy and higher Simpson indices than control T-cell subsets. Patient subsets had shorter CDR3s; Omenn Treg-Tconv overlap exceeded 85%. Treg unique TCR beta sequences were around 100-fold fewer in Omenn syndrome and CID/AS patients than controls.

The sorted conventional CD4+ T cells were CD25-low and CD127-high, with genomic DNA sequenced. Germline CDR1 is LNHDA and CDR2 is SQIVND (reference sequence). Losses at the gene ends were 4 bases for V and 5 bases for J; bases not matched to a gene: 7. CDR3 length equals 14 residues. Repertoires were generated with immunoSEQ multiplex PCR, while TCRdb's copy carries only in-frame clones and drops some. The sample holds about 46,000 clones, about nine tenths seen once. The sample was also linked to a second study, of regulatory T cells. That study adds: The primer mix had 52 TRBV and 13 TRBJ primers.

Sequencing was performed on CD4+ effector T cells sorted from blood. V usage is TRBV19 and J usage is TRBJ1-1; TRBD1 matches 7 bases. This TCR was recovered from a human donor in good health. CDR3 protein: CASSRTGVATEAFF. CDR3 nucleotides: TGTGCCAGTAGTAGAACAGGGGTGGCGACTGAAGCTTTCTTT.